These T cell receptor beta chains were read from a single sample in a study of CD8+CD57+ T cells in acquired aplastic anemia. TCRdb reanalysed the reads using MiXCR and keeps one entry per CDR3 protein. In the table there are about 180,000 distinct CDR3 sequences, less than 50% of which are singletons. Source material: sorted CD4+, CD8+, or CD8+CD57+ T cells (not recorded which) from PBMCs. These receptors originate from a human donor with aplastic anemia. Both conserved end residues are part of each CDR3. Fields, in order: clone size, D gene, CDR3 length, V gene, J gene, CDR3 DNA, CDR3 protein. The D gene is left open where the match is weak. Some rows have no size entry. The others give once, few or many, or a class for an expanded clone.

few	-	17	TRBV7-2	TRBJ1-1	TGTGCCAGCAGCCCTGGGGGCAAGGTTCCGAGGCACACTGAAGCTTTCTTT	CASSPGGKVPRHTEAFF
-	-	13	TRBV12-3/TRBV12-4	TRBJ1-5	TGTGCCAGCAATCCTATGGGGGGTCAGCCCCAGCATTTT	CASNPMGGQPQHF
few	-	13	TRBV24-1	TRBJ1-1	TGTGCCACCAGTGATATGATGAACACTGAAGCTTTCTTT	CATSDMMNTEAFF
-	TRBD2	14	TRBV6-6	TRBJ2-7	TGTGCCAGCAGTTCCGGGGGGAACACCGGGGAGCAGTACTTC	CASSSGGNTGEQYF
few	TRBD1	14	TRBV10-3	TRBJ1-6	TGTGCCATCAGTTCTGGACAGGAGAATTCACCCCTCCACTTT	CAISSGQENSPLHF
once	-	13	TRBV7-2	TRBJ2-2	TGTGCCAGCAGCCTGTGGACCACCGGGGAGCTGTTTTTT	CASSLWTTGELFF
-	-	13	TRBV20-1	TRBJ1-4	TGCAGTGCCCTCAGGGCTGATAATGAAAAACTGTTTTTT	CSALRADNEKLFF
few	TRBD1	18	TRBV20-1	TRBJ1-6	TGCAGTGCCGGGGACAGGGGTTTCTATGGGTCCTATAATTCACCCCTCCACTTT	CSAGDRGFYGSYNSPLHF
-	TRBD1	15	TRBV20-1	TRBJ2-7	TGCAGTGCTAGAGAGGGGACAGGCCCCCGCTACGAGCAGTACTTC	CSAREGTGPRYEQYF
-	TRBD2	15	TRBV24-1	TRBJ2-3	TGTGCCACCAGTGACCCCGGGACTAGCGTAGATACGCAGTATTTT	CATSDPGTSVDTQYF
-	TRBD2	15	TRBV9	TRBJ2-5	TGTGCCAGCAGCGTAGGCGGGAGGCCAGGGGAGACCCAGTACTTC	CASSVGGRPGETQYF
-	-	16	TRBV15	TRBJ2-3	TGTGCCACCAGCAGGCGGACGCTTGGTTTCACAGATACGCAGTATTTT	CATSRRTLGFTDTQYF
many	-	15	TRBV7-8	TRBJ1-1	TGTGCCAGCAGCTTAGTTGGGGGCGCGAACACTGAAGCTTTCTTT	CASSLVGGANTEAFF
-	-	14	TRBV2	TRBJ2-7	TGTGCCAGCAGCTCAAATCAGGTTTCCTACGAGCAGTACTTC	CASSSNQVSYEQYF
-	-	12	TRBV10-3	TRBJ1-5	TGTGCCATCAATGGCGATAATCAGCCCCAGCATTTT	CAINGDNQPQHF
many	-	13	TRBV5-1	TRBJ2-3	TGCGCCAGCACCGCCAGCAGGGGAGATACGCAGTATTTT	CASTASRGDTQYF
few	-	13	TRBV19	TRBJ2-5	TGTGCCAGTGCGGGGACAGCTGAAGAGACCCAGTACTTC	CASAGTAEETQYF
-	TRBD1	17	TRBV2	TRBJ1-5	TGTGCCAGCAGTCACCCTCAGGGGGGCTTTGACAATCAGCCCCAGCATTTT	CASSHPQGGFDNQPQHF
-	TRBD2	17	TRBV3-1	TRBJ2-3	TGTGCCAGCAGCCGGGATAGCGGGGGGGCCGACACAGATACGCAGTATTTT	CASSRDSGGADTDTQYF
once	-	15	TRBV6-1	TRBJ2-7	TGTGCCAGCAGTGGGCTAGCGTCGAGCTCCTACGAGCAGTACTTC	CASSGLASSSYEQYF
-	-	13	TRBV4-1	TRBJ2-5	TGCGCCAGCGGTACGGGAGTCCAAGAGACCCAGTACTTC	CASGTGVQETQYF
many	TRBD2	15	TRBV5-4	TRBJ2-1	TGTGCCAGCAGCGGCGGGGGAGCGGTCAACAATGAGCAGTTCTTC	CASSGGGAVNNEQFF
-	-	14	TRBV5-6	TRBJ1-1	TGTGCCAGCAGCTCGGTCACAGGGAACACTGAAGCTTTCTTT	CASSSVTGNTEAFF
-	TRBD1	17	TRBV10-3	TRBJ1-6	TGTGCCATCACCAAGACCGGGACAGGGGGCGGAAATTCACCCCTCCACTTT	CAITKTGTGGGNSPLHF
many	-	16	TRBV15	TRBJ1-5	TGTGCCACCAGCAGAGGGAGATGGGGGTCAAATCAGCCCCAGCATTTT	CATSRGRWGSNQPQHF
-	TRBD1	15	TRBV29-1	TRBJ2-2	TGCAGCGTTGGAACCATCGACAGGGCTAACGGGGAGCTGTTTTTT	CSVGTIDRANGELFF
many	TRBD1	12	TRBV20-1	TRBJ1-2	TGCAGTGCCTCCCAAAGGACAGGGGGCTACACCTTC	CSASQRTGGYTF
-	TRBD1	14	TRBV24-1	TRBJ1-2	TGTGCCACCAGTGATTCACAGGGGACCTATGGCTACACCTTC	CATSDSQGTYGYTF
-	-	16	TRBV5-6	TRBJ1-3	TGTGCCAGCAGCTTGGAGGGGCTCGTTACTGGAAACACCATATATTTT	CASSLEGLVTGNTIYF